This note documents a single T cell receptor beta chain sequence. Its antigen is currently unknown. The record originates from a study of cytomegalovirus exposure and HLA in healthy donors. General observations from the study: Associated with cytomegalovirus, according to the listing, were 150 to 200 TCR beta chains. Later genetic work tied a missense DCLRE1C variant to beta-chain V and J trimming. The records held CMV serostatus as the only immune exposure information.

The PCR was carried out with 60 Vbeta primers and 13 Jbeta primers. Here immunoSEQ multiplex PCR was the method, and the copy in TCRdb shows in-frame clones only, minus some. The table records approximately 170,000 clones, 81% of them present only once. Germline V gene data show CDR1 as MRHNA and CDR2 as SNTAGT. There are 16 residues in the CDR3. V lost 3 bases and J 0 bases, leaving 12 bases between the germline ends. Sequenced: PBMCs. The clonotype comes from a man aged 50 to 60 in good health and CMV-seropositive. The chain recombines TRBV6-4 with TRBJ2-1; D is unresolved. CDR3 coding DNA: TGTGCCAGCAGTGAAGCGCCATCCAGCTCCTACAATGAGCAGTTCTTC. Its translation is CASSEAPSSSYNEQFF.